The clone carrying this T cell receptor (beta chain) was counted a few times. Antigen specificity is unknown. Unique molecular identifiers were used in preparing the TCRbeta library. TCRdb analysed the PCR reads with MiXCR anew, one entry per CDR3 protein. The repertoire has over 400,000 distinct CDR3 sequences, approximately 42% of them found once; the top ten carry under 35%. V lost 5 bases to trimming and J lost 2 bases, with 15 bases between them. The length of the CDR3 is 15 residues. Germline CDR1 is SGHRS and CDR2 is YFSETQ. These data come from a study of T-cell reconstitution after alpha-beta-depleted transplantation in children. Whole-study results and caveats: From surviving recipient T cells and thymic progenitors came the high day-60 TCRbeta diversity observed in some patients. T-cell counts and diversity at one year following transplant were attributed mainly to newly produced T cells. As was reported, about two months after transplant, alpha-beta T cells came from several hundred expanded graft clones.

The chain employs TRBV5-1 and TRBJ2-3; D possibly corresponds to TRBD1 (6 bases). The origin of this receptor is a girl aged 2 to 9 with aplastic anemia, due to receive a stem cell transplant. Material: PBMCs, obtained before TCRalphabeta/CD19-depleted stem cell transplant. CDR3 protein: CASSYARTVTDTQYF. In DNA, the CDR3 is TGCGCCAGCAGTTATGCACGGACAGTCACAGATACGCAGTATTTT.